Listed below are T cell receptor beta chains from one sample, sequenced in a study of CD8+CD57+ T cells in acquired aplastic anemia. From the reads, TCRdb called clonotypes with MiXCR, one entry per CDR3 protein. The table records some 160,000 distinct CDR3 sequences, more than 40% of them present only once. The sample taken for sequencing was sorted CD4+, CD8+, or CD8+CD57+ T cells (not recorded which) from PBMCs. The receptors were sampled from a human donor with aplastic anemia. Each CDR3 is given with its conserved first and last residue. A D gene is named only where the DNA matches it firmly. Clone size is stated in some rows and not others, as once, few, many or a class when expanded.

D: .
V: TRBV5-8
J: TRBJ2-3
size: many
DNA: TGTGCCAGCGGATTCAGGTTGGATACGCAGTATTTT
CDR3: CASGFRLDTQYF

D: TRBD1
V: TRBV24-1
J: TRBJ2-5
size: .
DNA: TGTGCCACCAAGGGACAGGGGTTCGGGACCCAGTACTTC
CDR3: CATKGQGFGTQYF

D: .
V: TRBV30
J: TRBJ2-6
size: many
DNA: TGTGCCTGGAGTGAGGTCGGCAACTCTGGGGCCAACGTCCTGACTTTC
CDR3: CAWSEVGNSGANVLTF

D: TRBD2
V: TRBV27
J: TRBJ2-2
size: .
DNA: TGTGCCAGCAGGAGCGGGACGACCGGGGAGCTGTTTTTT
CDR3: CASRSGTTGELFF

D: .
V: TRBV14
J: TRBJ2-5
size: many
DNA: TGTGCCAGCAGCCCAGGACAGAGAGGGGGGTACCAAGAGACCCAGTACTTC
CDR3: CASSPGQRGGYQETQYF

D: .
V: TRBV12-3/TRBV12-4
J: TRBJ2-7
size: many
DNA: TGTGCCAGCAGTTTCACTCTGCGCGAGCAGTACTTC
CDR3: CASSFTLREQYF

D: .
V: TRBV11-2
J: TRBJ2-7
size: .
DNA: TGTGCCAGCAGCTTACCAGGGGTCACACAACAAGACGAGCAGTACTTC
CDR3: CASSLPGVTQQDEQYF

D: TRBD1
V: TRBV14
J: TRBJ2-3
size: many
DNA: TGTGCCAGCAGCCGCTCGCCCGGGGACAGGGTACTCGATACGCAGTATTTT
CDR3: CASSRSPGDRVLDTQYF

D: .
V: TRBV30
J: TRBJ2-1
size: .
DNA: TGTGCCTGGAGTGCCAGCTTCTCGGTGGGGTTCTTC
CDR3: CAWSASFSVGFF

D: TRBD1
V: TRBV24-1
J: TRBJ1-5
size: .
DNA: TGTGCCACCAGTGATAACAGGGGCCGCCAGCCCCAGCATTTT
CDR3: CATSDNRGRQPQHF

D: .
V: TRBV5-6
J: TRBJ1-5
size: many
DNA: TGTGCCAGCAGCTTGGAACAGGAACGGAGTCAGCCCCAGCATTTT
CDR3: CASSLEQERSQPQHF

D: TRBD1
V: TRBV20-1
J: TRBJ2-7
size: .
DNA: TGCAGTGCTAGGACCGACAGGGGCGGGTACGAGCAGTACTTC
CDR3: CSARTDRGGYEQYF

D: .
V: TRBV13
J: TRBJ2-2
size: many
DNA: TGTGCCAGCAGCTTAGGGCGGGAGAACACCGGGGAGCTGTTTTTT
CDR3: CASSLGRENTGELFF

D: .
V: TRBV7-8
J: TRBJ1-1
size: many
DNA: TGTGCCAGCAGCTTAGTGAACACTGAAGCTTTCTTT
CDR3: CASSLVNTEAFF

D: TRBD2
V: TRBV19
J: TRBJ2-7
size: .
DNA: TGTGCCAGTAGTAACATAGCGGGGGGGATAGGCGAGCAGTACTTC
CDR3: CASSNIAGGIGEQYF

D: TRBD1
V: TRBV5-4
J: TRBJ1-2
size: many
DNA: TGTGCCAGCAGCTTGTATCCTTCGACAGGGGGTGTCTATGGCTACACCTTC
CDR3: CASSLYPSTGGVYGYTF

D: .
V: TRBV19
J: TRBJ1-2
size: .
DNA: TGTGCCAGTTTAGAGTGGGGAGGAAGTGGCTACACCTTC
CDR3: CASLEWGGSGYTF

D: .
V: TRBV7-3
J: TRBJ2-7
size: many
DNA: TGTGCCAGCAGCTTAGGCCCTAGCTACGAGCAGTACTTC
CDR3: CASSLGPSYEQYF

D: .
V: TRBV20-1
J: TRBJ1-3
size: .
DNA: TGCAGTGCTACCTACTCTGGAAACACCATATATTTT
CDR3: CSATYSGNTIYF

D: TRBD2
V: TRBV20-1
J: TRBJ2-3
size: .
DNA: TGCAGTGCTAGAGATCGTAGACTAGCGGCAGATACGCAGTATTTT
CDR3: CSARDRRLAADTQYF

D: .
V: TRBV5-1
J: TRBJ2-7
size: many
DNA: TGCGCCAGCAGCTACCTCGGCCCAGGGAAAACTGCAACCTACGAGCAGTACTTC
CDR3: CASSYLGPGKTATYEQYF

D: .
V: TRBV5-1
J: TRBJ2-5
size: .
DNA: TGCGCCAGCAGCTTTGCCTCACTAAGCGCAGAGACCCAGCACTTC
CDR3: CASSFASLSAETQHF

D: TRBD1
V: TRBV10-3
J: TRBJ1-1
size: few
DNA: TGTGCCATCAGTGGTTCCGGGACAGTGAACACTGAAGCTTTCTTT
CDR3: CAISGSGTVNTEAFF

D: .
V: TRBV20-1
J: TRBJ2-7
size: .
DNA: TGCAGTGCTAGAGTAGCTCCCTACGAGCAGTACTTC
CDR3: CSARVAPYEQYF

D: .
V: TRBV20-1
J: TRBJ2-4
size: many
DNA: TGCAGTGCTAGACCCCGGACTTTGGCCAAAAACATTCAGTACTTC
CDR3: CSARPRTLAKNIQYF

D: TRBD2
V: TRBV2
J: TRBJ2-3
size: once
DNA: TGTGCCAGCGGGCTAGCGGGGGTCACAGATACACAGTATTTT
CDR3: CASGLAGVTDTQYF

D: TRBD2
V: TRBV15
J: TRBJ2-2
size: .
DNA: TGTGCCACCAGCGTTAGCGGGGACGGGGAGCTGTTTTTT
CDR3: CATSVSGDGELFF

D: TRBD1
V: TRBV2
J: TRBJ1-6
size: few
DNA: TGTGCCAGCAGTGATGGGACAGGGGATAGAAATTCACCCCTCCACTTT
CDR3: CASSDGTGDRNSPLHF

D: TRBD2
V: TRBV29-1
J: TRBJ2-3
size: .
DNA: TGCAGCGCTAGGACTAGCGGGAGCTTTGCAGATACGCAGTATTTT
CDR3: CSARTSGSFADTQYF

D: .
V: TRBV25-1
J: TRBJ1-3
size: .
DNA: TGTGCCAGCAGCACACCCGGTGGAAACACCATATATTTT
CDR3: CASSTPGGNTIYF

D: .
V: TRBV4-1
J: TRBJ2-7
size: .
DNA: TGCGCCAGCAGCCAAGAGATCGGGACCTACGAGCAGTACTTC
CDR3: CASSQEIGTYEQYF

D: .
V: TRBV15
J: TRBJ2-3
size: .
DNA: TGTGCCACCAGCGTGCCCCTCACAGATACGCAGTATTTT
CDR3: CATSVPLTDTQYF

D: TRBD2
V: TRBV20-1
J: TRBJ2-2
size: many
DNA: TGCAGTGCTAGAGAGACCAGCGGGGGAGACACCGGGGAGCTGTTTTTT
CDR3: CSARETSGGDTGELFF

D: .
V: TRBV25-1
J: TRBJ2-1
size: .
DNA: TGTGCCACCATTCGGGATTCAGGGGAGCAGTTCTTC
CDR3: CATIRDSGEQFF

D: .
V: TRBV7-8
J: TRBJ1-4
size: .
DNA: TGTGCCAGCAGCCGGGGGGGGGTTGAAGAAAAACTGTTTTTT
CDR3: CASSRGGVEEKLFF

D: .
V: TRBV24-1
J: TRBJ1-5
size: .
DNA: TGTGCCACCCGGGCCCAGCTTACCCAGCATTTT
CDR3: CATRAQLTQHF

D: TRBD1
V: TRBV6-1
J: TRBJ2-1
size: many
DNA: TGTGCCAGCACCCCAGAGAGTGGGACAGGCAATGAGCAGTTCTTC
CDR3: CASTPESGTGNEQFF

D: .
V: TRBV7-4
J: TRBJ2-5
size: many
DNA: TGTGCCAGCAGCTTAGCCAACCAGGGGCAAGAGACCCAGTACTTC
CDR3: CASSLANQGQETQYF

D: TRBD1
V: TRBV19
J: TRBJ2-7
size: many
DNA: TGTGCCAATTCCCGGGACAGAGCCTACGAGCAGTACTTC
CDR3: CANSRDRAYEQYF